This T cell receptor beta chain derives from a study of graft-versus-host responses after intestinal transplantation. Study-level background: The transplants performed in recipients were multivisceral, liver-intestinal, or isolated intestinal. All recipients got anti-thymocyte globulin induction, then tacrolimus and steroids for roughly three years.

Intraepithelial lymphocytes and lamina propria lymphocytes were released through processing of graft tissue. Germline CDR1 and CDR2: MNHNY and SVGAGI (reference sequence). V lost 5 bases to trimming and J lost 4 bases, with 9 bases between them. CDR3 length: 13 residues. Data came from immunoSEQ multiplex PCR; TCRdb stores just in-frame clones and leaves some out. The sample holds tens of thousands of clones, approximately 90% seen once. This clone was found once. This clonotype originated in a human patient who received an intestinal transplant, so some T cells may come from the graft donor. Sequencing used ileum tissue, obtained 200 to 210 days after intestinal transplant. V usage is TRBV6-6 and J usage is TRBJ2-1; no firm D call. CDR3 amino acids: CASSHQVYNEQFF. The CDR3, as DNA: TGTGCCAGCAGTCATCAGGTTTACAATGAGCAGTTCTTC.